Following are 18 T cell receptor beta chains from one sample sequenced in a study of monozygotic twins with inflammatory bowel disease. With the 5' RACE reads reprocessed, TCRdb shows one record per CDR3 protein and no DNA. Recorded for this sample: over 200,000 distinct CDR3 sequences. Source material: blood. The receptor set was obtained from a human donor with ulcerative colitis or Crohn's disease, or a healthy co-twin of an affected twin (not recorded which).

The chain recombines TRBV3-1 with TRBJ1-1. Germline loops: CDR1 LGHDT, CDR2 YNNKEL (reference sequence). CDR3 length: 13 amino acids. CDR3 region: CASSSGLTTEAFF.

CDR3 sequence reads: CSAQTSLRKETQYF. This rearrangement joins TRBV20-1 to TRBJ2-5; as DNA is missing, the TRBD2 call by TCRdb cannot be tested. The germline gives CDR1 DFQATT, CDR2 SNEGSKA (reference sequence). The CDR3 extends over 14 amino acids.

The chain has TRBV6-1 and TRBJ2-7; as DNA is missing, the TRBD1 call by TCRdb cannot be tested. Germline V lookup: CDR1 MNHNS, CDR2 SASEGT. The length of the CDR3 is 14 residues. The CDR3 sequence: CASSRWGPEYEQYF.

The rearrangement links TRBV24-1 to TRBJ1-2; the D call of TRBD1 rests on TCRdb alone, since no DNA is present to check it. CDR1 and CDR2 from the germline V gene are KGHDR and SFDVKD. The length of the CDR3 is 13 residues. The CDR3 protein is CATSDEGARGYTF.

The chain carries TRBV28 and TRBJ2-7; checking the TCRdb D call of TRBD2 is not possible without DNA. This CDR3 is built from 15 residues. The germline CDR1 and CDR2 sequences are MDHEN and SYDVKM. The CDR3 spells CASSRGTSGVYEQYF.

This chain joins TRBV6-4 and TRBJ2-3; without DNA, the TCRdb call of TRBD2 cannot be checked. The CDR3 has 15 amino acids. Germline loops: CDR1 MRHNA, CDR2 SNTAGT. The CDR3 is CASSDKAGRTDTQYF.

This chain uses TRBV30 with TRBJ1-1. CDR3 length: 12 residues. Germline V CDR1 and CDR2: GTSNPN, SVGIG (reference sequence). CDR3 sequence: CAWWFSWTEAFF.

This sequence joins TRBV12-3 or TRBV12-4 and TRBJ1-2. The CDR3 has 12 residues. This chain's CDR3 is CASSLAPRGYTF.

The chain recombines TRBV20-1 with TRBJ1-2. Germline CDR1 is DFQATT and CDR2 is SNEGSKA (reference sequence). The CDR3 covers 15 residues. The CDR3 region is CSARDIGQANYGYTF.

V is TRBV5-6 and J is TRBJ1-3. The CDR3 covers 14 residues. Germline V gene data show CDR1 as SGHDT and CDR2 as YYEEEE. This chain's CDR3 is CASSLVSSGNTIYF.

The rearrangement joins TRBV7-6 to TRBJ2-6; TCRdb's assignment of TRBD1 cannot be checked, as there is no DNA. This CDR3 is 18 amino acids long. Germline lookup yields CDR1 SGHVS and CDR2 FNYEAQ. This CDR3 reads CASSSLSTASSGANVLTF.

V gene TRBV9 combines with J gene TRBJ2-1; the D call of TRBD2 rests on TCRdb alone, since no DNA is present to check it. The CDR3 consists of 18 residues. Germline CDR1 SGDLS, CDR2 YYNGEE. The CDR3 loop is CASSVSLLAGGSYNEQFF.

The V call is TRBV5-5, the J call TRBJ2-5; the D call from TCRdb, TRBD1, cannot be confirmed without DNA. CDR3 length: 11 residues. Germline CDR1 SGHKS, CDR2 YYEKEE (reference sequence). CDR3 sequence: CASSGRETQYF.

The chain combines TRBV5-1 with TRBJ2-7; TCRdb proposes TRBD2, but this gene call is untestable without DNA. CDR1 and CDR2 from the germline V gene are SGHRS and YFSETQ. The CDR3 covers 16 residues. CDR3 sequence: CASSWQTSEVQGEQYF. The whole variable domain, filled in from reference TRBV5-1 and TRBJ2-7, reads KAGVTQTPRYLIKTRGQQVTLSCSPISGHRSVSWYQQTPGQGLQFLFEYFSETQRNKGNFPGRFSGRQFSNSRSEMNVSTLELGDSALYLCASSWQTSEVQGEQYFGPGTRLTVT.

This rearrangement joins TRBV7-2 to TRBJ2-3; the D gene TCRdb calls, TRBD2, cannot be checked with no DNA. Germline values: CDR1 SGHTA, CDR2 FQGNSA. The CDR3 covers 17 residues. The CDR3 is CASSLVGVAGGPDTQYF.

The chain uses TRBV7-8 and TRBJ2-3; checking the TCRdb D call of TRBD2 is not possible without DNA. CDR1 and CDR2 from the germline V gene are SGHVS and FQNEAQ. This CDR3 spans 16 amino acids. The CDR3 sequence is CASSLGSGGPTDTQYF.

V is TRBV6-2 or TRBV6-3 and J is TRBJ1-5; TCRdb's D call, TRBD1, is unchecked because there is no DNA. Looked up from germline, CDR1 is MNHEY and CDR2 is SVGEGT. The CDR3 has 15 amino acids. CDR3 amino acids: CASHPRTPPGSPQHF.

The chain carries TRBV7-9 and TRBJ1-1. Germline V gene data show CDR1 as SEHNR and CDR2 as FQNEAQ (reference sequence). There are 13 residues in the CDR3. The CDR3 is CASSIDSNTEAFF.